This is a list of T cell receptor beta chains from one sample in a study of T cell responses to AZD1222 COVID-19 vaccine. TCRdb keeps only in-frame clones here, not all; method: immunoSEQ multiplex PCR. This table holds nearly 200,000 clones, about 93% found once. Sequences were derived from peripheral blood, sampled 28 days after the second AZD1222 dose. These receptors all come from an adult who received the AZD1222 COVID-19 vaccine. Each CDR3 is given with its conserved first and last residue. D genes are given only for firm matches. Where a row states a size, it is once, few, many or the class of an expanded clone; other rows omit it.

CDR3nt: TGTGCCAGCAGACGGACTAGCGGGGGCTCCTACAATGAGCAGTTCTTC
CDR3aa: CASRRTSGGSYNEQFF
v_gene: TRBV28
d_gene: TRBD2
abundance: -
j_gene: TRBJ2-1

CDR3nt: TGTGCCAGCAGCGTAAGGGGTAGCGGGAACACCGGGGAGCTGTTTTTT
CDR3aa: CASSVRGSGNTGELFF
v_gene: TRBV9
d_gene: -
abundance: -
j_gene: TRBJ2-2

CDR3nt: TGTGCCAGCAGCCAAGATATGGCAGCAGGGGGCGCTTATGAAAAACTGTTTTTT
CDR3aa: CASSQDMAAGGAYEKLFF
v_gene: TRBV3-1/TRBV3-2
d_gene: TRBD1
abundance: once
j_gene: TRBJ1-4

CDR3nt: TGTGCCAGCAGCTTGGGACTAGCGAGGGAGACCCAGTACTTC
CDR3aa: CASSLGLARETQYF
v_gene: TRBV7-2
d_gene: TRBD2
abundance: -
j_gene: TRBJ2-5

CDR3nt: TGTGCCAGCAGCGTAAATCCCCTCTCAAATTCTGGAAACACCATATATTTT
CDR3aa: CASSVNPLSNSGNTIYF
v_gene: TRBV9
d_gene: -
abundance: -
j_gene: TRBJ1-3

CDR3nt: TGTGCCAGCAGCGTGGGGCTATCCACTGAAGCTTTCTTT
CDR3aa: CASSVGLSTEAFF
v_gene: TRBV9
d_gene: -
abundance: -
j_gene: TRBJ1-1

CDR3nt: TGTGCCAGCAGCGAGGACACTTACAATCAGCCCCAGCATTTT
CDR3aa: CASSEDTYNQPQHF
v_gene: TRBV7-9
d_gene: -
abundance: -
j_gene: TRBJ1-5

CDR3nt: TGTGCCAGTAGTTTGCTGGGAACGGTTGGCTACACCTTC
CDR3aa: CASSLLGTVGYTF
v_gene: TRBV19
d_gene: -
abundance: -
j_gene: TRBJ1-2

CDR3nt: TGTGCCAGCAGCGGTAGAGCACAGGGGGCCACCGGGGAGCTGTTTTTT
CDR3aa: CASSGRAQGATGELFF
v_gene: TRBV9
d_gene: TRBD1
abundance: -
j_gene: TRBJ2-2

CDR3nt: TGTGCCAGCAGCCAAACAACGATCCCCCCAGGGCTGGGGGCCAACGTCCTGACTTTC
CDR3aa: CASSQTTIPPGLGANVLTF
v_gene: TRBV4-2
d_gene: -
abundance: -
j_gene: TRBJ2-6

CDR3nt: TGTGCCAGCAGGCGTGAGGGGGATCAGCCCCAGCATTTT
CDR3aa: CASRREGDQPQHF
v_gene: TRBV12-3/TRBV12-4
d_gene: -
abundance: -
j_gene: TRBJ1-5